This TCR beta chain was identified during a study of OX40 agonist ivuxolimab in advanced cancers. Study as a whole: Partial responses were seen in three patients, one with hepatocellular carcinoma and two with cutaneous melanoma.

General observations from the study: Some patients who did not respond also had low normalized T-cell clonal expansion. There was clonal expansion of CD4+ and CD8+ blood T cells by week 6 at 0.1 to 3.0 mg/kg.

The CDR3 runs 15 residues. CDR1 and CDR2 from the germline V gene are LNHNV and YYDKDF (reference sequence). The junction had 7 bases not matched to a gene; V was cut back by 6 bases and J by 2 bases. Data came from immunoSEQ multiplex PCR; TCRdb stores just in-frame clones and leaves some out. There are around 95,000 clones in the sample; approximately 90% occur only once, and about 0.15% lies in the top ten. This clone was seen a single time. Its antigen is still unknown. The sequence came from an adult with an advanced solid tumor such as melanoma, head and neck, liver or kidney cancer. The chain joins TRBV15 to TRBJ2-3, with 8 bases lining up with TRBD2. Here the sequenced sample was CD4+ or CD8+ T cells sorted from blood, taken in a trial of the OX40 agonist ivuxolimab. The CDR3 sequence: CATRLGGANTDTQYF. Written as DNA, the CDR3 is TGTGCCACCAGACTCGGGGGGGCCAACACAGATACGCAGTATTTT.